Each of the 10 T cell receptor beta chains below was sequenced from the same sample in a study of T cell repertoires in cytomegalovirus infection. Via MiXCR, TCRdb re-called the reads, giving one row per CDR3 protein. The sample carries about 570,000 distinct CDR3 sequences, roughly 42% recorded once. No antigens are known for them. The sample consisted of cultured PBMCs, taken from culture after CMV antigen stimulation. The receptor set was obtained from a human donor in good health (CMV status not recorded). Some clones in this sample may be carry-over from other donors' samples.

This clonotype was picked up a small number of times. The J gene is TRBJ2-5, the V gene TRBV5-4; 7 bases are shared with TRBD2. CDR3 size: 15 residues. Germline loops: CDR1 SGHNT, CDR2 YYREEE (reference sequence). The junction had 11 bases not matched to a gene; V was cut back by 7 bases and J by 2 bases. Here the CDR3 DNA reads TGTGCCAGCGGACCTTGGGGGGGTACTCAAGAGACCCAGTACTTC. Protein: CASGPWGGTQETQYF.

The genes are TRBV19 and TRBJ1-4; D possibly corresponds to TRBD1 (6 bases). V lost 7 bases, J lost 5 bases, and 14 bases lay in between. This CDR3 contains 14 residues. Germline CDR1 reads LNHDA; CDR2 reads SQIVND (reference sequence). The CDR3 protein is CASTRQARNEKLFF. CDR3 in DNA: TGTGCCAGTACCAGACAGGCCCGCAATGAAAAACTGTTTTTT. Full variable domain (remainder filled in from reference TRBV19 and TRBJ1-4): DGGITQSPKYLFRKEGQNVTLSCEQNLNHDAMYWYRQDPGQGLRLIYYSQIVNDFQKGDIAEGYSVSREKKESFPLTVTSAQKNPTAFYLCASTRQARNEKLFFGSGTQLSVL.

V is TRBV29-1 and J is TRBJ1-2, with D unresolved. Trimming cost V 7 bases and J 13 bases, with 16 bases left between them. The CDR3 contains 10 residues. Looked up from germline, CDR1 is SQVTM and CDR2 is ANQGSEA. The CDR3 loop is CSADLHKCTF. CDR3 bases: TGCAGCGCCGACCTGCACAAATGCACCTTC.

V and J are TRBV18 and TRBJ1-2, with D tentatively TRBD1 (5 bases). In germline, CDR1 is KGHSH, CDR2 LQKENI. The V end lost 6 bases, the J end lost 4 bases, and 21 bases lay between the germline ends. This CDR3 has 16 amino acids. Written as DNA, the CDR3 is TGTGCCAGCTCTCAATCCGGTGACGCAGGGAGCTATGGCTACACCTTC. Translated, it gives CASSQSGDAGSYGYTF.

The chain uses TRBV6-1 and TRBJ1-5; no reliable D call. Germline V gives CDR1 MNHNS, CDR2 SASEGT. V was shortened by 2 bases and J by 6 bases, with 17 bases between the two germline ends. The CDR3 spans 16 residues. This CDR3 is CASSETLLGGAQPQHF. The DNA for the CDR3 is TGTGCCAGCAGTGAAACGCTTCTGGGAGGAGCTCAGCCCCAGCATTTT.

The table lists this clonotype with a few counts. The chain has TRBV12-3 or TRBV12-4 and TRBJ2-7; possibly TRBD1 or TRBD2 for D (5 bases each). This CDR3 has 14 residues. V was shortened by 3 bases and J by 5 bases, with 14 bases between the two germline ends. CDR3 in amino acids: CASSFGGTMDEQYF. CDR3 DNA: TGTGCCAGCAGTTTTGGGGGAACGATGGACGAGCAGTACTTC.

The V call is TRBV29-1, the J call TRBJ1-1, with 7 bases that match TRBD1. V lost 8 bases and J lost 1; bases outside the gene matches: 7. Germline assignment: CDR1 SQVTM and CDR2 ANQGSEA. The length of the CDR3 is 13 residues. CDR3: CSSEGQRNTEAFF. In nucleotides, the CDR3 is TGCAGCTCCGAGGGACAGCGGAACACTGAAGCTTTCTTT.

This clonotype was seen a handful of times. The chain joins TRBV27 to TRBJ1-6, with TRBD1 as a possible D gene (6 bases). This CDR3 has 20 amino acids. Trimming took 0 bases from V and 7 from J, leaving 25 bases between them. Germline values: CDR1 MNHEY, CDR2 SMNVEV (reference sequence). CDR3 in amino acids: CASSLSGTRGLGQPNSPLHF. CDR3 in DNA: TGTGCCAGCAGTTTATCTGGGACGCGGGGGCTAGGTCAACCCAATTCACCCCTCCACTTT.

The gene calls are TRBV7-8 and TRBJ2-3; 12 positions match TRBD1. The germline CDR1 and CDR2 sequences are SGHVS and FQNEAQ. This CDR3 contains 15 residues. J was trimmed by 5 bases and V by 3 bases; bases with no gene match: 3. The CDR3 protein is CASSLGQGAKDTQYF. DNA for the CDR3: TGTGCCAGCAGCTTGGGACAGGGGGCCAAAGATACGCAGTATTTT.

This clonotype appeared a few times. The chain has TRBV6-1 and TRBJ1-4, with D unclear. Germline lookup yields CDR1 MNHNS and CDR2 SASEGT. CDR3 size: 18 residues. The germline V and J ends were trimmed by 2 bases and 2 bases, with 18 bases remaining between them. The CDR3 region has the DNA TGTGCCAGCAGTGAATATCTATCCGGACCAGCGACTAATGAAAAACTGTTTTTT. Translated, it gives CASSEYLSGPATNEKLFF.